The T cell receptor (beta chain) under discussion was sequenced for a study of memory CD4+ T cells and cytomegalovirus serostatus. General study points: CMV serostatus prediction reached median AUC approximately 0.96, or 0.89 with US-trained model.

With respect to this clone: What it recognizes is unknown.

This CDR3 has 13 amino acids. V lost 8 bases, J lost 4 bases, and 14 bases lay in between. The germline CDR1 and CDR2 sequences are MNHEY and SVGAGI. TCRdb's table, derived via immunoSEQ multiplex PCR, lists solely in-frame clones and lacks some. The table shows approximately 53,000 clones, with just under 80% occurring only once. The sort gate was single viable CD3+CD4+CD8-CD45RO+ cells for memory CD4+ T cells. This receptor was identified in an adult in good health and CMV-seronegative. V and J are TRBV6-5 and TRBJ2-5, with D unresolved. Material: memory CD4+ T cells from blood. CDR3 amino acids: CASHRARGETQYF. As DNA, the CDR3 is TGTGCCAGCCACCGGGCCCGTGGAGAGACCCAGTACTTC.